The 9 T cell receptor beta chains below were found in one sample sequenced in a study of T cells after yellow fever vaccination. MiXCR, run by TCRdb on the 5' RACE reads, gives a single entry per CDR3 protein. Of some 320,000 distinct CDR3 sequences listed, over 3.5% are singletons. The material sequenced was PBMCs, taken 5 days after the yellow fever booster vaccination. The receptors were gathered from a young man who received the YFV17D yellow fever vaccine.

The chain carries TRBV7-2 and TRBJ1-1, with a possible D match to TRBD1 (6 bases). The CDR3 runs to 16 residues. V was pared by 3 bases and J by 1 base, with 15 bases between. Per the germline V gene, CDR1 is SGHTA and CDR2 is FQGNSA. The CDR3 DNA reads TGTGCCAGCAGCTTCCTCTGGACAGAGGGGAACACTGAAGCTTTCTTT. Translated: CASSFLWTEGNTEAFF.

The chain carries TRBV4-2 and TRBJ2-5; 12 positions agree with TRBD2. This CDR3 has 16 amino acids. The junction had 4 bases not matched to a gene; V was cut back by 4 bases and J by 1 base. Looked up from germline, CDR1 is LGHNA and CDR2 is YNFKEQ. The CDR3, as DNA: TGTGCCAGCAGCCTAGGACTAGCGGGAACCCAAGAGACCCAGTACTTC. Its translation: CASSLGLAGTQETQYF.

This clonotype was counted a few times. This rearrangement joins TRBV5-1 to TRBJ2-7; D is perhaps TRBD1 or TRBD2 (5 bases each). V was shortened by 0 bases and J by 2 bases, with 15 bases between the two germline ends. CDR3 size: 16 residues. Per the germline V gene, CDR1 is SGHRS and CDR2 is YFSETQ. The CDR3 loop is CASSLGLSEGTYEQYV. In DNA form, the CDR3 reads TGCGCCAGCAGCTTGGGGCTTAGTGAGGGGACCTACGAGCAGTACGTC.

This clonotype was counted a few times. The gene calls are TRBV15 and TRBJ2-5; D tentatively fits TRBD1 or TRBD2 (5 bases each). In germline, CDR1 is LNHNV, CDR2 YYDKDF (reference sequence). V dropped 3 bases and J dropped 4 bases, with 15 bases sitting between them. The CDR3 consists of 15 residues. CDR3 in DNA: TGTGCCACCAGCAGCCGGGGCCTGGGGCGAGAGACCCAGTACTTC. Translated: CATSSRGLGRETQYF.

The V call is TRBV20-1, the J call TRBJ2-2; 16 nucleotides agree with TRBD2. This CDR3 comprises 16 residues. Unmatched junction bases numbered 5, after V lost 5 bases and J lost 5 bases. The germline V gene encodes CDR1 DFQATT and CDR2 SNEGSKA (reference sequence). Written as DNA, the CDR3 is TGCAGTGCTGGGACTAGCGGGGGGGCGTTAACCGGGGAGCTGTTTTTT. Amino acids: CSAGTSGGALTGELFF.

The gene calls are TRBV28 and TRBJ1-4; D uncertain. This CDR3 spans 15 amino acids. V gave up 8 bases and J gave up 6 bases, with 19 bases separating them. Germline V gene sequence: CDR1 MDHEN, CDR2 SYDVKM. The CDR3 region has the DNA TGTGCCAGCCTTCCGGCGGACGTGGGGTATGAAAAACTGTTTTTT. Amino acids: CASLPADVGYEKLFF.

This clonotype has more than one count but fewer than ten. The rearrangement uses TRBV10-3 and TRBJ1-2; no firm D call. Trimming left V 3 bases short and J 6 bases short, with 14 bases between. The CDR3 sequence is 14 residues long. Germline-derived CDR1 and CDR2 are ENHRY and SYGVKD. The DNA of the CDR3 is TGTGCCATCAGTGATATTATGGGTGGTGATGGCTACACCTTC. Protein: CAISDIMGGDGYTF.

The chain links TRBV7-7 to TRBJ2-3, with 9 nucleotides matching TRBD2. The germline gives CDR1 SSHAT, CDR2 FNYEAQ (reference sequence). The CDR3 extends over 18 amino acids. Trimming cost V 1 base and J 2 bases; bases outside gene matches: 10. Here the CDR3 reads CASSLVPSGVKNTDTQYF. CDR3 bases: TGTGCCAGCAGCTTAGTCCCTAGCGGGGTCAAAAACACAGATACGCAGTATTTT.

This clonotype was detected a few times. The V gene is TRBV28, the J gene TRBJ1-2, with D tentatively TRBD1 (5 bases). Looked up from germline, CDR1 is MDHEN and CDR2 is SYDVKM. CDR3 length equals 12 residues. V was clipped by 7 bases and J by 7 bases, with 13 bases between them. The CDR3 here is CASTLSGVGYTF. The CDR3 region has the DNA TGTGCCAGCACACTATCGGGGGTTGGCTACACCTTC.